The text below deals with one T cell receptor (beta chain). The antigen remains undetermined. This record comes from a study of T cell repertoires in cytomegalovirus infection. Study-wide context: A matching HLA type, together with CMV infection, was signaled by public TCR beta signatures. Study conclusions and caveats: In two of eight donors, the top clonotype was HLA-C-restricted CMV-specific. Identification of carriers of CMV plus the relevant HLA was performed using cumulative public TCR beta family frequency.

TCRdb passed the reads through MiXCR, listing each CDR3 protein once. The data hold nearly 450,000 distinct CDR3 sequences, with approximately 30% observed a single time. Germline CDR1 is SGHTA and CDR2 is FQGNSA. The CDR3 runs 20 residues. The V gene end was trimmed by 2 bases and the J gene end by 8 bases; junction bases not matched to a gene: 22. The sequence came from a human donor in good health (CMV status not recorded). Some clones in this sample may be carry-over from other donors' samples. The sequenced sample consisted of PBMCs. The rearrangement uses TRBV7-2 and TRBJ2-2, with 8 positions matching TRBD1. CDR3 in DNA: TGTGCCAGCAGCTTAAGAGGGGGCGGGGCAGGGGGCTCCTTCACTGGGGAGCTGTTTTTT. Translating it yields CASSLRGGGAGGSFTGELFF.